The TCR beta chain under discussion was sequenced for a study of T cell responses to AZD1222 COVID-19 vaccine. TCRdb's table, derived via immunoSEQ multiplex PCR, lists solely in-frame clones and lacks some. Among some 150,000 clones listed, 75% to 95% were seen once. J lost 4 bases, V lost 4 bases, and 2 bases had no gene match. Looked up from germline, CDR1 is SGHRS and CDR2 is YFSETQ. This CDR3 has 13 amino acids. The material sequenced was peripheral blood, taken 28 days after the second AZD1222 dose. The V call is TRBV5-1, the J call TRBJ1-1; TRBD1 aligns across 9 bases. This clonotype originated in an adult who received the AZD1222 COVID-19 vaccine. CDR3 in DNA: TGCGCCAGCAGCACGACAGGGGGCACTGAAGCTTTCTTT. This encodes CASSTTGGTEAFF.